This TCR beta chain derives from a study of CD4 T cells in relation to SARS-CoV-2 and coronaviruses. Study summary: The restricting HLA molecule for shared crossreactive spike epitopes was mapped.

CD4+ T cells from unexposed donors were obtained before the COVID-19 pandemic (2011-2018). CD4+ T cells were isolated from the cells after about nine days of culture. Unexposed-donor CD4+ T cells were probed with SARS-CoV-2 S/N and four cold-coronavirus spikes, cells permitting. Fresh IL-2 medium replaced half the medium on days 3 and 7. On this clone: Its specificity is unknown.

Germline values: CDR1 LNHDA, CDR2 SQIVND (reference sequence). This CDR3 contains 14 residues. The V end lost 5 bases, the J end lost 7 bases, and 15 bases lay between the germline ends. Assay used: immunoSEQ multiplex PCR; TCRdb lists only in-frame clones, some missing. The table includes some 16,000 clones, about 80% detected once. The genes are TRBV19 and TRBJ1-5; a weak D match, TRBD1 (6 bases). This clonotype was sampled from a human donor in good health. The sequenced sample consisted of CD4+ T cells from PBMCs, cultured in vitro. The CDR3 bases are TGTGCCAGTAGTGAACAGGGAGGTCCCCAGCCCCAGCATTTT. Translated, it gives CASSEQGGPQPQHF.